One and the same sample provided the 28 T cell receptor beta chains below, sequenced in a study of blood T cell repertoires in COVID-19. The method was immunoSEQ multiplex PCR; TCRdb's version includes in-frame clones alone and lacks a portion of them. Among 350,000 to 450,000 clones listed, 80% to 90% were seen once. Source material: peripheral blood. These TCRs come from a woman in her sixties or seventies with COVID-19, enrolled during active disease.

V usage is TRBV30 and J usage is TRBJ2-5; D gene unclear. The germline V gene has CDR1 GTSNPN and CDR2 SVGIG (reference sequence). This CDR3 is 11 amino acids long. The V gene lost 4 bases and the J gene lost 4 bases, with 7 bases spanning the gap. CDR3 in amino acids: CAWTRLETQYF. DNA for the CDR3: TGTGCCTGGACGAGACTAGAGACCCAGTACTTC. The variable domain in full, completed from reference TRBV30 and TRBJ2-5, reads SQTIHQWPATLVQPVGSPLSLECTVEGTSNPNLYWYRQAAGRGLQLLFYSVGIGQISSEVPQNLSASRPQDRQFILSSKKLLLSDSGFYLCAWTRLETQYFGPGTRLLVL.

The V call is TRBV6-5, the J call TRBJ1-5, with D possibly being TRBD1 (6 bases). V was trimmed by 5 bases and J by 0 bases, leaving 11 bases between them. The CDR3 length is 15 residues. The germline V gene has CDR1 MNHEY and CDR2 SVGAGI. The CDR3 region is CASSQDRSSNQPQHF. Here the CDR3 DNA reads TGTGCCAGCAGTCAGGACAGATCTAGCAATCAGCCCCAGCATTTT.

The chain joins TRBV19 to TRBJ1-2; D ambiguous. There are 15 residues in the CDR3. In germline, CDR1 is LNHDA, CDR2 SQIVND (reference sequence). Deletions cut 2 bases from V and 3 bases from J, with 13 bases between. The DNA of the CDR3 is TGTGCCAGTAGTATATCGGCTGAGGCTTACTATGGCTACACCTTC. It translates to CASSISAEAYYGYTF. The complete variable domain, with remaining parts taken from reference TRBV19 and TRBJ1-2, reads DGGITQSPKYLFRKEGQNVTLSCEQNLNHDAMYWYRQDPGQGLRLIYYSQIVNDFQKGDIAEGYSVSREKKESFPLTVTSAQKNPTAFYLCASSISAEAYYGYTFGSGTRLTVV.

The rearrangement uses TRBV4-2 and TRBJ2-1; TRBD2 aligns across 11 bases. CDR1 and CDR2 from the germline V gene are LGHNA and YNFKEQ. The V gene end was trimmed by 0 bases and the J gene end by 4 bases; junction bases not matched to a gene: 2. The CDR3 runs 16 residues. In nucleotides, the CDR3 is TGTGCCAGCAGCCAAGAACTAGCGGGGGCATACAATGAGCAGTTCTTC. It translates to CASSQELAGAYNEQFF.

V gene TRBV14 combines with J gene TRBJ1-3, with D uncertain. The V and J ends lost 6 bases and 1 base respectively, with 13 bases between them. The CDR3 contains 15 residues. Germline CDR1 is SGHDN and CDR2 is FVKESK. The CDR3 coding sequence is TGTGCCAGCAGGTTATCGGGGTCGTCTGGAAACACCATATATTTT. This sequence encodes CASRLSGSSGNTIYF.

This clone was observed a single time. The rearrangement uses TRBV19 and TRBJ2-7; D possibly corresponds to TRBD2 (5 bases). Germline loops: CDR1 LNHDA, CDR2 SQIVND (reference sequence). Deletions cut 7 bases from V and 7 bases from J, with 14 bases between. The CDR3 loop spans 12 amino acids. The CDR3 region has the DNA TGTGCCAGTATAAACACTCGAGGGGAGCAGTACTTC. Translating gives CASINTRGEQYF.

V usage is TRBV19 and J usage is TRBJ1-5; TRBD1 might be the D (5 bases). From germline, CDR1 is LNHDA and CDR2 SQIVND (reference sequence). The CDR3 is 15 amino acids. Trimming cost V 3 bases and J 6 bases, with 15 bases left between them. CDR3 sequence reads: CASSIHSGRSQPQHF. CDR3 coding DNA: TGTGCCAGTAGTATTCACTCAGGGAGGAGTCAGCCCCAGCATTTT.

The CDR3 DNA sequence: TGTGCCAGCTCACTGATAGGCGGTTTTGAAAAACTGTTTTTT. The encoded protein is CASSLIGGFEKLFF. This chain links TRBV18 with TRBJ1-4, with no clear D. Trimming cost V 4 bases and J 7 bases, with 13 bases left between them. CDR3 length: 14 amino acids. Germline-derived CDR1 and CDR2 are KGHSH and LQKENI.

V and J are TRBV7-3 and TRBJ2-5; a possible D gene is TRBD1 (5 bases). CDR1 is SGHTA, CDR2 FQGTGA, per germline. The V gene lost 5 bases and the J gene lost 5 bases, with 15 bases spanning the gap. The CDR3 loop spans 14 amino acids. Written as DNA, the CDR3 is TGTGCCAGCAGCGTCTCAGGGTCCTCGGAGACCCAGTACTTC. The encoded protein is CASSVSGSSETQYF. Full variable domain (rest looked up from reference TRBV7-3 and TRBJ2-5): GAGVSQTPSNKVTEKGKYVELRCDPISGHTALYWYRQSLGQGPEFLIYFQGTGAADDSGLPNDRFFAVRPEGSVSTLKIQRTERGDSAVYLCASSVSGSSETQYFGPGTRLLVL.

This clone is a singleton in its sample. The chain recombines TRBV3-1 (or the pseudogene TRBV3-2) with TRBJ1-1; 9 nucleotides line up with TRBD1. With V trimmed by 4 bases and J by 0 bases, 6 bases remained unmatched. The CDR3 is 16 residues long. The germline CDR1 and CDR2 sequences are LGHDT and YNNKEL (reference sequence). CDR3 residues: CASSRTGGWVNTEAFF. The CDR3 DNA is TGTGCCAGCAGCCGTACAGGGGGCTGGGTGAACACTGAAGCTTTCTTT.

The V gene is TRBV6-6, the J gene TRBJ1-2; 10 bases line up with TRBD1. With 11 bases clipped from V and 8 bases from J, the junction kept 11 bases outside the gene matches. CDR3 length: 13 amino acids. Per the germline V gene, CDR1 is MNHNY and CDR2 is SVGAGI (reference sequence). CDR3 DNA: TGTGCCGCCGGGACAGGGGAAGGCTCGGGCTACACCTTC. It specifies CAAGTGEGSGYTF.

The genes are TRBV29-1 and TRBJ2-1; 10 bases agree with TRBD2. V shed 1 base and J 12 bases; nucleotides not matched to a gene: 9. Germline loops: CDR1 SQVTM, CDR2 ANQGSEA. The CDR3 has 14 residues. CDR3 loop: CSVEAASGGRGQFF. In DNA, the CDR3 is TGCAGCGTTGAAGCGGCTAGCGGGGGCCGGGGGCAGTTCTTC.

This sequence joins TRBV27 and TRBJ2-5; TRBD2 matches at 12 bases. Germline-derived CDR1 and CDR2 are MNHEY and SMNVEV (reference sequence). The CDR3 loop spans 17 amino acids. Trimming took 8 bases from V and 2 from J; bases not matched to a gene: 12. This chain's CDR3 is CASAEGLAGSGQETQYF. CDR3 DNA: TGTGCCAGCGCGGAAGGACTAGCGGGGTCGGGACAAGAGACCCAGTACTTC.

The CDR3 coding sequence is TGTGCCAGCAGACTAGAAAACACCGGGGAGCTGTTTTTT. Amino acid sequence: CASRLENTGELFF. This chain links TRBV2 with TRBJ2-2; D might be TRBD2 (5 bases). The germline V and J ends were trimmed by 6 bases and 2 bases, with 7 bases remaining between them. Germline assignment: CDR1 SNHLY and CDR2 FYNNEI. CDR3 length: 13 amino acids. Full variable domain (remainder filled in from reference TRBV2 and TRBJ2-2): EPEVTQTPSHQVTQMGQEVILRCVPISNHLYFYWYRQILGQKVEFLVSFYNNEISEKSEIFDDQFSVERPDGSNFTLKIRSTKLEDSAMYFCASRLENTGELFFGEGSRLTVL.

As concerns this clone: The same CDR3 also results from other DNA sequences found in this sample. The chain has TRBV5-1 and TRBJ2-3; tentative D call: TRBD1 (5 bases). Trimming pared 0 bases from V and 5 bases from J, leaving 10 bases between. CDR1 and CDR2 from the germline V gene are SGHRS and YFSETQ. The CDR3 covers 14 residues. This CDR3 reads CASSLGQGRDTQYF. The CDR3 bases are TGCGCCAGCAGCTTGGGGCAGGGTCGAGATACGCAGTATTTT.

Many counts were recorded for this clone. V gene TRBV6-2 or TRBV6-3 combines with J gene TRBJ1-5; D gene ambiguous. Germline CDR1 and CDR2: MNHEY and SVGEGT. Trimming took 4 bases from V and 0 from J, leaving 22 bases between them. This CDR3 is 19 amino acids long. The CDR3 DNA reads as TGTGCCAGCAGTTCCCAAAAAGGTAGGACGGGGAATAGCAATCAGCCCCAGCATTTT. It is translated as CASSSQKGRTGNSNQPQHF.

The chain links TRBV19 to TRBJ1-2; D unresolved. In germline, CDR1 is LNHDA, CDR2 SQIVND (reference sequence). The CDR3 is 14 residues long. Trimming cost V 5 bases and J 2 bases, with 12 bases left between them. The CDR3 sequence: CASSLLGENYGYTF. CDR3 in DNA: TGTGCCAGTAGTCTACTCGGGGAGAACTATGGCTACACCTTC.

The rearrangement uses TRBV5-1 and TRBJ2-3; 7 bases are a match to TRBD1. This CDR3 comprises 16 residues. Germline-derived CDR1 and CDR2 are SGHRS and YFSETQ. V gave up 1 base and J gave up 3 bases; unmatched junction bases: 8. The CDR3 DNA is TGCGCCAGCAGCTTGCGGCAGGGGGTAAGAACAGATACGCAGTATTTT. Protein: CASSLRQGVRTDTQYF.

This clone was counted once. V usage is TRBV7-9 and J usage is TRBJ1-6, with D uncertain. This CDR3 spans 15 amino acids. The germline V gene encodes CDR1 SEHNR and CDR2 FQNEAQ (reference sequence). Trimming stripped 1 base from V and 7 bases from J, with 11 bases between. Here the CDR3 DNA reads TGTGCCAGCAGCTTAGAGGCAGGAAACAATTCACCCCTCCACTTT. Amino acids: CASSLEAGNNSPLHF.

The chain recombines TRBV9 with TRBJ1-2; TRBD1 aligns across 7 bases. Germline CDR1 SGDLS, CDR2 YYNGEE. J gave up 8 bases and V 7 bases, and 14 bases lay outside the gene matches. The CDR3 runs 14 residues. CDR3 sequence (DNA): TGTGCCAGCTCCCGGGACAGTCTTATAGGGGGCTACACCTTC. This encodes CASSRDSLIGGYTF.

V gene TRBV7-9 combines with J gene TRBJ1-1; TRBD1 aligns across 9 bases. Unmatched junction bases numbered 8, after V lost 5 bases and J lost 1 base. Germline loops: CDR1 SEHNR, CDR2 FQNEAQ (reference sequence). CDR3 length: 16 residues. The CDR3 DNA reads TGTGCCAGCAGCGCCCGGGACAGGGCACAGAACACTGAAGCTTTCTTT. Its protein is CASSARDRAQNTEAFF.

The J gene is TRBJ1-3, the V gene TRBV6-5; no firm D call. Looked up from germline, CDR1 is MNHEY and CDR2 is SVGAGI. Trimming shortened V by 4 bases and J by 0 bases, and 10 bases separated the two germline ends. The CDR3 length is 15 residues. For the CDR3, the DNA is TGTGCCAGCAGTTCCTGGAGGGCCTCTGGAAACACCATATATTTT. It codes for CASSSWRASGNTIYF.

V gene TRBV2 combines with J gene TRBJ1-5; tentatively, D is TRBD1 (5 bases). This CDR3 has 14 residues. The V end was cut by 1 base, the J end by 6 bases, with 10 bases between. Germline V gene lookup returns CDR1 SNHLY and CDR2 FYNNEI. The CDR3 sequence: CASSEEAGSQPQHF. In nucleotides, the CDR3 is TGTGCCAGCAGTGAAGAGGCAGGGTCTCAGCCCCAGCATTTT. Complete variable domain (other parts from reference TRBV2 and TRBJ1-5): EPEVTQTPSHQVTQMGQEVILRCVPISNHLYFYWYRQILGQKVEFLVSFYNNEISEKSEIFDDQFSVERPDGSNFTLKIRSTKLEDSAMYFCASSEEAGSQPQHFGDGTRLSIL.

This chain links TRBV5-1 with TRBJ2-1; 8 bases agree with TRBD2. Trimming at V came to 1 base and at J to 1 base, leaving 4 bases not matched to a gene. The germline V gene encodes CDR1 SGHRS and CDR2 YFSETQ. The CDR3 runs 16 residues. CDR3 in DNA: TGCGCCAGCAGCTTGAGGAGCGGGGGATCCTACAATGAGCAGTTCTTC. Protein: CASSLRSGGSYNEQFF.

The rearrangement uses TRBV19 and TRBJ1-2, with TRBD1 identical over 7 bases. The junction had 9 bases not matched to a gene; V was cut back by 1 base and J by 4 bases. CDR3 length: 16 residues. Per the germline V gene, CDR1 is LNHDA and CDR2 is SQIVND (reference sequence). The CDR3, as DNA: TGTGCCAGTAGTATAGGGGGACAGACATCTTCCTATGGCTACACCTTC. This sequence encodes CASSIGGQTSSYGYTF.

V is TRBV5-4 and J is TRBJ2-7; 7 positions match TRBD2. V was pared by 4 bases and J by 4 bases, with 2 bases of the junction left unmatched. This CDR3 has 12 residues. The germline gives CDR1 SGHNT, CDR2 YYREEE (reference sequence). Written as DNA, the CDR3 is TGTGCCAGCAGCCTGCGGGGGTACGAGCAGTACTTC. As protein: CASSLRGYEQYF.

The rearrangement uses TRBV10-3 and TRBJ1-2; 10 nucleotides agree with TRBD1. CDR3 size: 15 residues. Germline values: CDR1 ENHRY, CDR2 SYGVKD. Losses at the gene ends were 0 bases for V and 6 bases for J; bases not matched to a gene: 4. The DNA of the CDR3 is TGTGCCATCAGTGAGTCGACGGGACAGGGGAATGGCTACACCTTC. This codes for CAISESTGQGNGYTF.

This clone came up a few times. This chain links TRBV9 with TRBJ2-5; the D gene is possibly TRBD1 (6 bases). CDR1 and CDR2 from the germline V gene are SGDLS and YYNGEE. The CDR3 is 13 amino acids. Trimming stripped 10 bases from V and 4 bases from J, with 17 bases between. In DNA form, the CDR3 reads TGTGCCGCTGGGACACCGCTCGGAGAGACCCAGTACTTC. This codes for CAAGTPLGETQYF.